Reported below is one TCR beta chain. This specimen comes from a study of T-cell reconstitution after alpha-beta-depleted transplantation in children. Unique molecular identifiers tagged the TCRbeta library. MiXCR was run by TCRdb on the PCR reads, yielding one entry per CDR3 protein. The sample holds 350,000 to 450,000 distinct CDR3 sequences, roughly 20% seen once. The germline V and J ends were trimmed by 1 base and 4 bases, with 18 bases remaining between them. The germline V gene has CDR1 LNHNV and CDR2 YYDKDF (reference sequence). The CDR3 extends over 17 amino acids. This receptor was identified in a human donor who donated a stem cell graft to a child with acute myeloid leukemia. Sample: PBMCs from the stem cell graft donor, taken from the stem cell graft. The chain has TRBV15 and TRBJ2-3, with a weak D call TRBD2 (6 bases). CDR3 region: CATSRVSGSTGPDTQYF. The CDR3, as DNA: TGTGCCACCAGCAGAGTTAGCGGAAGTACGGGACCAGATACGCAGTATTTT.